These T cell receptor beta chains were read from a single sample in a study of T cells in Graves' hyperthyroidism and ophthalmopathy. TCRdb re-called the multiplex PCR reads with MiXCR, one entry per CDR3 protein. This sample has about 280,000 distinct CDR3 sequences, with 25% to 30% found just once. The sample was blood. Receptors were obtained from a man in his forties with Graves' hyperthyroidism that later progressed to Graves' ophthalmopathy. The CDR3 runs from the conserved cysteine through the conserved F or W.

TRBJ2-4,15,TRBV12-3/TRBV12-4,CASRPGRIAKNIQYF
TRBJ2-4,17,TRBV11-2,CASSNIRDRIAKNIQYF
TRBJ2-2,13,TRBV27,CASSSVNTGELFF
TRBJ1-3,18,TRBV11-1,CASSLADPRTGSGNTIYF
TRBJ2-2,17,TRBV20-1,CSASIASGRVRTGELFF
TRBJ2-5,13,TRBV20-1,CSARPSGWETQYF
TRBJ2-5,15,TRBV11-2,CASSLDLTGYETQYF
TRBJ2-7,11,TRBV12-3/TRBV12-4,CASSNYYEQYF
TRBJ1-1,8,TRBV5-1,CAGYEAFF
TRBJ1-2,15,TRBV6-5,CASSYPGRPGDGYTF
TRBJ2-7,14,TRBV28,CASISIGTRQVQYF
TRBJ2-7,14,TRBV12-3/TRBV12-4,CASRGQGRSYEQYF
TRBJ1-1,14,TRBV12-3/TRBV12-4,CASTEAFMNTEAFF
TRBJ1-1,15,TRBV30,CAWSAMGAFDTEAFF
TRBJ2-6,15,TRBV12-3/TRBV12-4,CASTQRISGANVLTF
TRBJ1-1,13,TRBV3-1,CASSQSRDAEAFF
TRBJ1-2,13,TRBV6-2/TRBV6-3,CASRTGTGGSPHF
TRBJ1-1,16,TRBV6-5,CASSYPGTGLNTEAFF